A selection of T cell receptor beta chains follows, all from one sample in a study of blood T cell repertoires in COVID-19. Assay used: immunoSEQ multiplex PCR; TCRdb lists only in-frame clones, some missing. The table has 70,000 to 95,000 clones, 81% seen once; the top ten hold approximately 13%. Sequenced: peripheral blood. The receptors were gathered from a human donor in a cohort sampled during active COVID-19. The CDR3 runs from the conserved cysteine through the conserved F or W. The D gene is left open where the match is weak. Clone size is shown for a subset of rows, as once, few, many or a class of expanded clone.

>TRBD2|NA|TRBJ2-7|TRBV6-2/TRBV6-3
CASSYVAGNDHEQYF
TGTGCCAGCAGTTACGTAGCGGGGAACGACCACGAGCAGTACTTC
>TRBD2|NA|TRBJ2-1|TRBV3-1/TRBV3-2
CASRVGLADAYNEQFF
TGTGCCAGCAGGGTCGGACTAGCGGATGCCTACAATGAGCAGTTCTTC
>NA|once|TRBJ1-1|TRBV7-9
CASSLTRRLVMNTEAFF
TGTGCCAGCAGCTTAACCCGGCGGTTAGTCATGAACACTGAAGCTTTCTTT
>NA|once|TRBJ1-4|TRBV19
CASSIYSATNEKLFF
TGTGCCAGTAGTATATATTCTGCAACTAATGAAAAACTGTTTTTT
>NA|NA|TRBJ1-5|TRBV18
CASSPETVQPQHF
TGTGCCAGCTCACCCGAGACAGTTCAGCCCCAGCATTTT
>TRBD1|NA|TRBJ1-1|TRBV7-2
CASSLVDRANTEAFF
TGTGCCAGCAGCTTAGTGGACAGGGCAAACACTGAAGCTTTCTTT
>NA|NA|TRBJ1-4|TRBV5-8
CASSAGQPNEKLFF
TGTGCCAGCAGCGCTGGACAGCCTAATGAAAAACTGTTTTTT
>NA|NA|TRBJ2-1|TRBV20-1
CSASLPTSYNEQFF
TGCAGTGCTAGTTTACCTACCTCCTACAATGAGCAGTTCTTC
>TRBD1|NA|TRBJ1-2|TRBV5-1
CASSLGGQVDGYTF
TGCGCCAGCAGCTTGGGTGGACAGGTCGACGGCTACACCTTC
>NA|NA|TRBJ1-1|TRBV27
CASSSRDTNTEAFF
TGTGCCAGCAGCTCCCGGGACACTAACACTGAAGCTTTCTTT
>NA|NA|TRBJ1-1|TRBV12-3/TRBV12-4
CASSHREGGEAFF
TGTGCCAGCAGTCACAGGGAGGGAGGTGAAGCTTTCTTT
>NA|NA|TRBJ1-6|TRBV7-8
CASSLVSRGSSPLHF
TGTGCCAGCAGCTTAGTATCCAGGGGAAGTTCACCCCTCCACTTT
>TRBD2|NA|TRBJ2-3|TRBV4-2
CASSPRLAASTDTQYF
TGTGCCAGCAGCCCTCGACTAGCGGCTAGCACAGATACGCAGTATTTT
>TRBD2|NA|TRBJ2-5|TRBV19
CASSIRRAGAGETQYF
TGTGCCAGTAGTATAAGAAGAGCGGGGGCCGGGGAGACCCAGTACTTC
>NA|many|TRBJ1-2|TRBV11-2
CASSLTAGGDGYTF
TGTGCCAGCAGCCTCACCGCGGGGGGAGATGGCTACACCTTC
>NA|NA|TRBJ2-3|TRBV3-1/TRBV3-2
CASRDTSTDTQYF
TGTGCCAGCCGGGACACAAGCACAGATACGCAGTATTTT
>NA|NA|TRBJ2-5|TRBV4-2
CASSPLQGIQETQYF
TGTGCCAGCAGCCCCCTCCAGGGAATCCAAGAGACCCAGTACTTC
>NA|NA|TRBJ1-1|TRBV6-5
CASSRGYESTEAFF
TGTGCCAGCAGCCGGGGGTACGAAAGCACTGAAGCTTTCTTT
>NA|NA|TRBJ2-2|TRBV2
CASSISGGVRDTGELFF
TGTGCCAGCTCCATAAGTGGAGGGGTTAGGGACACCGGGGAGCTGTTTTTT
>NA|NA|TRBJ1-6|TRBV7-8
CASSFGQSYNSPLHF
TGTGCCAGCAGCTTCGGACAGTCCTATAATTCACCCCTCCACTTT
>TRBD2|NA|TRBJ2-1|TRBV5-1
CASSRSGGYNEQFF
TGCGCCAGCAGCAGGAGCGGGGGGTACAATGAGCAGTTCTTC
>TRBD1|NA|TRBJ1-3|TRBV3-1/TRBV3-2
CASSQTHRGGGNTIYF
TGTGCCAGCAGCCAGACCCACAGGGGGGGTGGAAACACCATATATTTT
>NA|NA|TRBJ2-5|TRBV20-1
CSASRRGGVGKTQYF
TGCAGTGCTAGTCGAAGAGGGGGGGTAGGGAAGACCCAGTACTTC
>TRBD1|NA|TRBJ2-2|TRBV29-1
CSVVGSGQGLSGELFF
TGCAGCGTTGTGGGCTCGGGACAGGGTTTATCCGGGGAGCTGTTTTTT
>NA|NA|TRBJ1-1|TRBV7-2
CASSLASGTEAFF
TGTGCCAGCAGCTTAGCATCCGGGACTGAAGCTTTCTTT
>NA|NA|TRBJ2-7|TRBV4-3
CASSLWRTGANSGAYEQYF
TGCGCCAGCAGCCTTTGGAGGACAGGGGCGAATAGCGGGGCTTACGAGCAGTACTTC
>NA|NA|TRBJ2-3|TRBV4-3
CASSQSARSGVTDTQYF
TGCGCCAGCAGCCAGTCGGCCCGTAGCGGCGTCACAGATACGCAGTATTTT
>NA|NA|TRBJ1-5|TRBV10-2
CASSTPERGSNQPQHF
TGCGCCAGCAGTACCCCTGAAAGGGGAAGCAATCAGCCCCAGCATTTT
>TRBD1|NA|TRBJ1-1|TRBV12-3/TRBV12-4
CASRSRDRTEAFF
TGTGCCAGCAGGTCCCGGGACAGGACTGAAGCTTTCTTT